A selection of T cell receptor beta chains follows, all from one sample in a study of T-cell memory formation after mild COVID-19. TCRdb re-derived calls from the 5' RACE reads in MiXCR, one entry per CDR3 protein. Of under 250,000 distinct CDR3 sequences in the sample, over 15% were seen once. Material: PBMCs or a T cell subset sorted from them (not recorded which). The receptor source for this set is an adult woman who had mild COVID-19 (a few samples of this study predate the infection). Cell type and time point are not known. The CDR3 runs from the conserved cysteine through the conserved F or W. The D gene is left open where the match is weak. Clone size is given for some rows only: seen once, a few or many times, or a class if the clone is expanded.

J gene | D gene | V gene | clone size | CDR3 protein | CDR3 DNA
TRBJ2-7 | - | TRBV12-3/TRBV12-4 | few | CASPKGYEQYF | TGTGCCTCCCCGAAGGGGTACGAGCAGTACTTC
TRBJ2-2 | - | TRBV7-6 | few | CASSSDTRTGELFF | TGTGCCAGCAGCTCCGACACAAGAACCGGGGAGCTGTTTTTT
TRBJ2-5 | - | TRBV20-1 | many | CSASGQETQYF | TGCAGTGCTAGCGGCCAAGAGACCCAGTACTTC
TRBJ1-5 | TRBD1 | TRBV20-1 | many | CSARRAGGLSNQPQHF | TGCAGTGCCCGACGAGCAGGGGGCCTGTCCAATCAGCCCCAGCATTTT
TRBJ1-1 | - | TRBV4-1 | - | CASSLSEAGNTEAFF | TGCGCCAGCAGCCTAAGTGAGGCAGGGAACACTGAAGCTTTCTTT
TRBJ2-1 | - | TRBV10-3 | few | CAIMRAGSYNEQFF | TGTGCCATCATGAGGGCGGGCTCCTACAATGAGCAGTTCTTC
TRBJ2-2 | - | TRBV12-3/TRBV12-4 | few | CASSLGTATGELFF | TGTGCCAGCAGTTTAGGGACAGCCACCGGGGAGCTGTTTTTT
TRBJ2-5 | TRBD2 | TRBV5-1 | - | CASSLWGGGASQETQYF | TGCGCCAGCAGCTTGTGGGGCGGGGGGGCCTCACAAGAGACCCAGTACTTC
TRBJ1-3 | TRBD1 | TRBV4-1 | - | CASSQRDRSSGNTIYF | TGCGCCAGCAGCCAGAGGGACAGGAGCTCTGGAAACACCATATATTTT
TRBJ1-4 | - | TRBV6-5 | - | CASRGNSNEKLFF | TGTGCCAGCAGGGGTAACTCTAATGAAAAACTGTTTTTT
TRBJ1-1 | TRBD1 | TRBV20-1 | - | CSARLIAGTGRKNTEAFF | TGCAGTGCTAGACTAATCGCCGGGACAGGACGCAAGAACACTGAAGCTTTCTTT
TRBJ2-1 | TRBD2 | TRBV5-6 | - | CASSAFSGRDEQFF | TGTGCCAGCAGCGCTTTTAGCGGGAGAGATGAGCAGTTCTTC
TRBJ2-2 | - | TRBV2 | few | CASSELVSTGELFF | TGTGCCAGCAGTGAACTGGTATCAACCGGGGAGCTGTTTTTT
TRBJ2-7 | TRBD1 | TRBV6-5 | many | CASNGQTGTGRGEYF | TGTGCCAGCAACGGGCAAACCGGGACAGGGAGAGGAGAGTACTTC
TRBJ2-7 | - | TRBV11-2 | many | CASSQPGTGRGREQYF | TGTGCCAGCAGCCAACCTGGGACGGGAAGAGGGCGCGAGCAGTACTTC
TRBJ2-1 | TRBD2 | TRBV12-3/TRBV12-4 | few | CASSFVGASGLYNEQFF | TGTGCCAGCAGTTTCGTGGGGGCTAGCGGGCTTTACAATGAGCAGTTCTTC
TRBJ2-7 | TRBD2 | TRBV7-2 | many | CASSTPGLEGSEQYF | TGTGCCAGCAGCACCCCGGGACTAGAGGGGAGCGAGCAGTACTTC
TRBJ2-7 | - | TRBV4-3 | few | CASSQTMTDYEQYF | TGCGCCAGCAGCCAAACTATGACGGATTACGAGCAGTACTTC
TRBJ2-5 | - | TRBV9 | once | CASSVALSKETQYF | TGTGCCAGCAGCGTAGCTTTGTCCAAAGAGACCCAGTACTTC
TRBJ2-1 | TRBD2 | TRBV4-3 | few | CASSRETSGSGGEQFF | TGCGCCAGCAGCCGCGAGACTAGCGGGAGCGGGGGTGAGCAGTTCTTC
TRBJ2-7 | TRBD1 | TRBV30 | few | CAWSVLGTVDYEQYF | TGTGCCTGGAGTGTACTGGGGACAGTAGACTACGAGCAGTACTTC
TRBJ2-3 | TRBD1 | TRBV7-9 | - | CASSLGTGEPDTQYF | TGTGCCAGCAGTCTAGGGACAGGGGAACCAGATACGCAGTATTTT
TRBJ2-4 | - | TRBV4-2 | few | CASSGESAKNIQYF | TGTGCCAGCAGCGGCGAATCAGCCAAAAACATTCAGTACTTC
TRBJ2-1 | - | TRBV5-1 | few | CASSLQGTAGYNEQFF | TGCGCCAGCAGCTTGCAGGGGACGGCCGGCTACAATGAGCAGTTCTTC